This TCR beta chain comes out of a study of T cell responses to AZD1222 COVID-19 vaccine. Produced via immunoSEQ multiplex PCR; TCRdb's table is partial and in-frame only. Seen here are roughly 60,000 clones, roughly 90% observed once, and the top ten hold 4.5% to 5.5%. V lost 4 bases to trimming and J lost 1 base, with 15 bases between them. The length of the CDR3 is 16 residues. CDR1 is KGHSH and CDR2 is LQKENI in the germline V gene. The chain links TRBV18 to TRBJ2-3; D tentatively reads TRBD1 or TRBD2 (5 bases each). The starting material was peripheral blood, obtained on day 0 of AZD1222 vaccination. The sequence was obtained from an adult in good health. The CDR3 nucleotides read TGTGCCAGCTCACACGGGGCAGGCCGGGGCACAGATACGCAGTATTTT. This gives the protein CASSHGAGRGTDTQYF.